The 29 T cell receptor beta chains in this list originate from one sample, sequenced in a study of CD4+ T cells in melanoma. This table comes from immunoSEQ multiplex PCR, and its TCRdb copy is limited to in-frame clones, with some not included. The sample lists 9,000 to 13,000 clones; 55% to 75% were seen once. Material: cells from a culture (not recorded whether cultured in vitro). The origin of the receptors is a human donor with melanoma.

This chain joins TRBV7-8 and TRBJ1-2; D uncertain. Germline lookup yields CDR1 SGHVS and CDR2 FQNEAQ. The CDR3 sequence is 14 residues long. V was clipped by 7 bases and J by 3 bases, with 15 bases between them. CDR3 nucleotides: TGTGCCAGCACCCCACTCGAGGGTTACTATGGCTACACCTTC. The encoded protein is CASTPLEGYYGYTF.

The chain uses TRBV18 and TRBJ2-7, with D perhaps TRBD1 or TRBD2 (5 bases each). The CDR3 has 14 amino acids. V lost 5 bases and J 0 bases, leaving 11 bases between the germline ends. Germline V gene sequence: CDR1 KGHSH, CDR2 LQKENI. Here the CDR3 DNA reads TGTGCCAGCTCAGAGGGGCCTATCTCCTACGAGCAGTACTTC. Its translation: CASSEGPISYEQYF.

This clone was observed a single time. The chain recombines TRBV6-6 with TRBJ1-4; 8 bases are shared with TRBD1. Looked up from germline, CDR1 is MNHNY and CDR2 is SVGAGI (reference sequence). The V and J ends lost 4 bases and 8 bases, in that order; junction bases with no gene match: 9. The CDR3 has 15 amino acids. CDR3 protein: CASSSGQGGREKLFF. The DNA for the CDR3 is TGTGCCAGCAGTTCCGGACAGGGAGGGCGCGAAAAACTGTTTTTT.

The V call is TRBV7-3, the J call TRBJ2-1; D is perhaps TRBD1 or TRBD2 (5 bases each). Germline values: CDR1 SGHTA, CDR2 FQGTGA. V was cut by 2 bases and J by 4 bases, with 9 bases left in between. This CDR3 is built from 14 residues. As DNA, the CDR3 is TGTGCCAGCAGCTTACCCGGGGCATACAATGAGCAGTTCTTC. Translated: CASSLPGAYNEQFF.

In this sample, this clone turned up once. The CDR3 bases are TGTGCCAGCAGTGAACGGCTTACCTACAATGAGCAGTTCTTC. This codes for CASSERLTYNEQFF. The chain is built from TRBV6-4 and TRBJ2-1; D remains unclear. V gave up 3 bases and J gave up 2 bases, with 8 bases separating them. Germline values: CDR1 MRHNA, CDR2 SNTAGT. This CDR3 spans 14 amino acids.

This clone appeared once. The chain employs TRBV6-6 and TRBJ2-5, with 7 nucleotides matching TRBD1. The CDR3 is made up of 14 amino acids. J lost 2 bases, V lost 2 bases, and 2 bases had no gene match. The germline V gene encodes CDR1 MNHNY and CDR2 SVGAGI (reference sequence). The CDR3 is CASSYQGEQETQYF. As DNA, the CDR3 is TGTGCCAGCAGTTACCAGGGGGAACAAGAGACCCAGTACTTC.

The chain couples TRBV5-4 to TRBJ2-1; tentatively, D is TRBD1 (7 bases). Germline-derived CDR1 and CDR2 are SGHNT and YYREEE (reference sequence). This CDR3 contains 16 residues. The germline V and J ends were trimmed by 3 bases and 1 base, with 14 bases remaining between them. In DNA form, the CDR3 reads TGTGCCAGCAGCTCAGGCGGGACAGAGTCCTACAATGAGCAGTTCTTC. Its protein is CASSSGGTESYNEQFF.

This clone was observed a handful of times. The chain combines TRBV5-1 with TRBJ1-1; D not certain. CDR1 is SGHRS and CDR2 is YFSETQ in the germline V gene. The CDR3 runs 14 residues. Trimming left V 3 bases short and J 6 bases short, with 15 bases between. In DNA, the CDR3 is TGCGCCAGCAGCTGGGAGGGAGGGAGGGCTGAAGCTTTCTTT. This gives the protein CASSWEGGRAEAFF. Based on the CDR3 plus reference TRBV5-1 and TRBJ1-1, the full variable domain is KAGVTQTPRYLIKTRGQQVTLSCSPISGHRSVSWYQQTPGQGLQFLFEYFSETQRNKGNFPGRFSGRQFSNSRSEMNVSTLELGDSALYLCASSWEGGRAEAFFGQGTRLTVV.

This clone was detected only a few times. This CDR3 is CASSLYTRPHEQYF. The DNA for the CDR3 is TGTGCCAGCAGCTTATATACCCGTCCCCACGAGCAGTACTTC. This chain joins TRBV7-3 and TRBJ2-7; no definite D call. The CDR3 is made up of 14 amino acids. CDR1 is SGHTA, CDR2 FQGTGA, per germline. The V and J ends lost 2 bases and 5 bases respectively, with 13 bases between them. The full variable domain, completed using reference TRBV7-3 and TRBJ2-7, is GAGVSQTPSNKVTEKGKYVELRCDPISGHTALYWYRQSLGQGPEFLIYFQGTGAADDSGLPNDRFFAVRPEGSVSTLKIQRTERGDSAVYLCASSLYTRPHEQYFGPGTRLTVT.

This sequence joins TRBV19 and TRBJ1-5, with D perhaps TRBD1 (6 bases). V was shortened by 3 bases and J by 7 bases, with 13 bases between the two germline ends. The CDR3 extends over 14 amino acids. Germline V gene lookup returns CDR1 LNHDA and CDR2 SQIVND (reference sequence). The CDR3 here is CASSMKQGGQPQHF. CDR3 DNA: TGTGCCAGTAGTATGAAACAGGGTGGCCAGCCCCAGCATTTT.

This clone was seen a handful of times. The chain recombines TRBV4-1 with TRBJ1-6, with 8 bases fitting TRBD1. The germline V gene has CDR1 MGHRA and CDR2 YSYEKL. Germline trimming cut 5 bases from V and 12 bases from J; bases unmatched to any gene: 12. The CDR3 has 15 residues. DNA for the CDR3: TGCGCCAGCAGCTCCGAAAGAGACAGGGGCTTACCCCTCCACTTT. It is translated as CASSSERDRGLPLHF.

This clone appeared once. The chain links TRBV4-1 to TRBJ2-5; D ambiguous. V shed 1 base and J shed 1 base, with 7 bases lying between them. Germline lookup yields CDR1 MGHRA and CDR2 YSYEKL. There are 14 residues in the CDR3. CDR3 amino acids: CASSQGRFQETQYF. The CDR3 bases are TGCGCCAGCAGCCAAGGACGCTTCCAAGAGACCCAGTACTTC.

V gene TRBV11-3 combines with J gene TRBJ2-7; possibly TRBD2 for D (6 bases). Germline CDR1 is SGHNT and CDR2 is YENEEA. The CDR3 extends over 15 amino acids. Trimming cost V 5 bases and J 5 bases, with 19 bases left between them. In nucleotides, the CDR3 is TGTGCCAGCAGCCTCCGCACGGCGGGGCGCGACGAGCAGTACTTC. Protein product: CASSLRTAGRDEQYF.

DNA for the CDR3: TGTGCTAGTGCCCGACAGTCCTACGAGCAGTACTTC. It codes for CASARQSYEQYF. This sequence joins TRBV12-5 and TRBJ2-7; maybe TRBD1 (5 bases). The germline V gene encodes CDR1 LGHNT and CDR2 FRNRAP. The length of the CDR3 is 12 residues. V dropped 7 bases and J dropped 1 base, with 8 bases sitting between them.

This clone was picked up a small number of times. The chain joins TRBV11-2 to TRBJ2-7, with D perhaps matching TRBD1 (7 bases). The germline CDR1 and CDR2 sequences are SGHAT and FQNNGV. V lost 5 bases and J 1 base, leaving 15 bases between the germline ends. This CDR3 contains 15 residues. The CDR3 loop reads CASSERRDRSYEQYF. As DNA, the CDR3 is TGTGCCAGCAGCGAGCGGCGGGACAGATCCTACGAGCAGTACTTC.

This clone has a handful of counts. The chain joins TRBV2 to TRBJ2-7, with D perhaps TRBD2 (6 bases). This CDR3 comprises 16 residues. Trimming took off 4 bases at V and 0 bases at J, with 16 bases between the two ends. Germline V lookup: CDR1 SNHLY, CDR2 FYNNEI. The CDR3 DNA follows: TGTGCCAGCAGTGGGACGGGACTCCGGAGCTCCTACGAGCAGTACTTC. It codes for CASSGTGLRSSYEQYF. The whole variable domain, filled in from reference TRBV2 and TRBJ2-7, reads EPEVTQTPSHQVTQMGQEVILRCVPISNHLYFYWYRQILGQKVEFLVSFYNNEISEKSEIFDDQFSVERPDGSNFTLKIRSTKLEDSAMYFCASSGTGLRSSYEQYFGPGTRLTVT.

In nucleotides, the CDR3 is TGCGCCAGCAGCTTCACAGGGGTCGGGTACAATGAGCAGTTCTTC. This gives the protein CASSFTGVGYNEQFF. The rearrangement joins TRBV5-1 to TRBJ2-1; 7 bases match TRBD1. Germline V gene lookup returns CDR1 SGHRS and CDR2 YFSETQ. Trimming cost V 2 bases and J 4 bases; bases outside gene matches: 6. The CDR3 runs 15 residues. The entire variable domain, with the rest obtained from reference TRBV5-1 and TRBJ2-1, is as follows: KAGVTQTPRYLIKTRGQQVTLSCSPISGHRSVSWYQQTPGQGLQFLFEYFSETQRNKGNFPGRFSGRQFSNSRSEMNVSTLELGDSALYLCASSFTGVGYNEQFFGPGTRLTVL.

The genes are TRBV7-9 and TRBJ2-3; 8 bases line up with TRBD2. Germline V gene sequence: CDR1 SEHNR, CDR2 FQNEAQ (reference sequence). The CDR3 covers 16 residues. The J segment lost 0 bases and the V segment lost 5 bases, leaving 7 bases of the junction unmatched. The chain's CDR3 is CASSPDRGGSTDTQYF. The CDR3 DNA follows: TGTGCCAGCAGCCCTGACCGCGGGGGGAGCACAGATACGCAGTATTTT.

The chain uses TRBV6-5 and TRBJ2-3; D is unresolved. V shed 5 bases and J shed 3 bases, with 12 bases lying between them. The CDR3 spans 14 residues. Germline CDR1 is MNHEY and CDR2 is SVGAGI. Here the CDR3 reads CASSPRTSTDTQYF. CDR3 in DNA: TGTGCCAGCAGTCCCAGGACGTCGACAGATACGCAGTATTTT.

This clone appeared a few times. The J gene is TRBJ2-7, the V gene TRBV7-9; 7 bases are a match to TRBD1. CDR1 and CDR2 from the germline V gene are SEHNR and FQNEAQ (reference sequence). The CDR3 covers 15 residues. J was trimmed by 3 bases and V by 3 bases; bases with no gene match: 8. The CDR3 region has the DNA TGTGCCAGCAGCTTGTGGACAGGACCTTTCTACGAGCAGTACTTC. Translated, it gives CASSLWTGPFYEQYF.

The CDR3 bases are TGCAGCGCTCGACTTCCAGGGAGTCACTATGGCTACACCTTC. It codes for CSARLPGSHYGYTF. The chain employs TRBV29-1 and TRBJ1-2, with D possibly being TRBD1 (5 bases). Trimming removed 7 bases from V and 3 bases from J, with 18 bases in between. The CDR3 runs to 14 residues. CDR1 and CDR2 from the germline V gene are SQVTM and ANQGSEA.

V is TRBV7-3 and J is TRBJ2-5, with D possibly TRBD2 on 6 matching bases. V was trimmed by 2 bases and J by 5 bases, leaving 18 bases between them. CDR3 length: 16 residues. Germline V CDR1 and CDR2: SGHTA, FQGTGA. The CDR3 loop reads CASSLGIRGFGETQYF. In nucleotides, the CDR3 is TGTGCCAGCAGCTTAGGGATTCGGGGGTTTGGTGAGACCCAGTACTTC.

The V and J genes are TRBV5-4 and TRBJ2-4; D is ambiguous. The CDR3 has 17 residues. From germline, CDR1 is SGHNT and CDR2 YYREEE (reference sequence). The germline V and J ends were trimmed by 3 bases and 8 bases, with 24 bases remaining between them. CDR3: CASSSGGVGRIKDIQYF. In DNA, the CDR3 is TGTGCCAGCAGCTCGGGTGGGGTTGGTCGGATCAAGGACATTCAGTACTTC. The complete variable domain, with remaining parts taken from reference TRBV5-4 and TRBJ2-4, reads ETGVTQSPTHLIKTRGQQVTLRCSSQSGHNTVSWYQQALGQGPQFIFQYYREEENGRGNFPPRFSGLQFPNYSSELNVNALELDDSALYLCASSSGGVGRIKDIQYFGAGTRLSVL.

The chain carries TRBV11-2 and TRBJ2-5; no definite D call. Per the germline V gene, CDR1 is SGHAT and CDR2 is FQNNGV. The CDR3 consists of 11 residues. Trimming pared 8 bases from V and 6 bases from J, leaving 10 bases between. CDR3 residues: CASASSKTQYF. The CDR3 DNA is TGTGCCAGCGCATCCAGCAAGACCCAGTACTTC.

The CDR3 here is CASSPPPATGRYGYTF. The CDR3 nucleotides are TGTGCCAGCAGCCCCCCGCCCGCGACAGGCAGATATGGCTACACCTTC. The J gene is TRBJ1-2, the V gene TRBV7-2; tentative D call: TRBD1 (6 bases). Germline V CDR1 and CDR2: SGHTA, FQGNSA. CDR3 length equals 16 residues. V lost 5 bases and J lost 5, with 21 bases in between.

The chain combines TRBV7-6 with TRBJ2-1, with 8 bases identical to TRBD2. After removal of 1 base from V and 11 bases from J, the junction contained 4 bases not matched to a gene. The CDR3 spans 13 residues. Germline lookup yields CDR1 SGHVS and CDR2 FNYEAQ. The CDR3 sequence: CASSLVREGKQFF. For the CDR3, the DNA is TGTGCCAGCAGCTTAGTCCGGGAGGGTAAGCAGTTCTTC.

This chain joins TRBV2 and TRBJ1-1, with D maybe TRBD1 (5 bases). Germline V gene sequence: CDR1 SNHLY, CDR2 FYNNEI. This CDR3 spans 14 amino acids. The V and J ends lost 7 bases and 3 bases respectively, with 15 bases between them. This CDR3 is CASTGIISHTEAFF. The CDR3 coding sequence is TGTGCCAGCACAGGGATTATCTCGCACACTGAAGCTTTCTTT.

The rearrangement uses TRBV7-9 and TRBJ2-5, with D uncertain. Germline loops: CDR1 SEHNR, CDR2 FQNEAQ (reference sequence). This CDR3 has 14 amino acids. Trimming pared 5 bases from V and 5 bases from J, leaving 15 bases between. The CDR3 nucleotides are TGTGCCAGCAGCACCACCCGTCCGAACGAGACCCAGTACTTC. Residues: CASSTTRPNETQYF.

This clone appeared a single time. This CDR3 is CASSYPGLAGRTDTQYF. The CDR3 DNA reads as TGCGCCAGCAGCTATCCGGGACTAGCGGGTCGCACAGATACGCAGTATTTT. The chain recombines TRBV5-1 with TRBJ2-3; TRBD2 agrees at 12 bases. The CDR3 runs to 17 residues. Germline V gives CDR1 SGHRS, CDR2 YFSETQ. V gave up 3 bases and J gave up 1 base; unmatched junction bases: 6.